These 7 T cell receptor beta chains share one sample of origin, sequenced in a study of blood T cell repertoires in COVID-19. Method: immunoSEQ multiplex PCR; TCRdb's copy keeps in-frame clones and lacks some. In the table there are about 36,000 clones, around 81% of which are singletons. Sequences were obtained from peripheral blood. These receptors were collected from a human donor in a cohort sampled during active COVID-19.

The CDR3 reads CASSGESPPEQYF. The CDR3 coding sequence is TGTGCCAGCAGCGGGGAATCCCCTCCCGAGCAGTACTTC. The chain links TRBV6-5 to TRBJ2-7; TRBD2 is a possible D gene (5 bases). V lost 6 bases and J lost 6, with 15 bases in between. The CDR3 has 13 amino acids. Germline V gene data show CDR1 as MNHEY and CDR2 as SVGAGI.

V and J are TRBV10-3 and TRBJ1-5; D gene unclear. This CDR3 region has 13 residues. Per germline, CDR1 ENHRY and CDR2 SYGVKD. Trimming shortened V by 3 bases and J by 0 bases, and 3 bases separated the two germline ends. CDR3 bases: TGTGCCATCAGTGACGGTAGCAATCAGCCCCAGCATTTT. As protein: CAISDGSNQPQHF.

This sequence joins TRBV6-6 and TRBJ1-4, with D hard to call. In germline, CDR1 is MNHNY, CDR2 SVGAGI (reference sequence). This CDR3 is 14 amino acids long. Trimming stripped 5 bases from V and 8 bases from J, with 15 bases between. The CDR3 reads CASSPGGEGEKLFF. The CDR3 coding sequence is TGTGCCAGCAGTCCTGGCGGGGAAGGAGAAAAACTGTTTTTT.

The chain recombines TRBV28 with TRBJ2-7; 8 nucleotides match TRBD1. The J segment lost 4 bases and the V segment lost 6 bases, leaving 11 bases of the junction unmatched. The CDR3 loop spans 15 amino acids. Germline loops: CDR1 MDHEN, CDR2 SYDVKM. The CDR3 bases are TGTGCCAGCAGCCCCACGGACAGGGTGGTATACGAGCAGTACTTC. This gives the protein CASSPTDRVVYEQYF.

Comments on this clone: Mismatch with germline at one junction end may stem from a read error. V usage is TRBV7-7 and J usage is TRBJ2-5; the D gene is possibly TRBD1 (7 bases). The CDR3 loop spans 15 amino acids. Germline V gene sequence: CDR1 SSHAT, CDR2 FNYEAQ (reference sequence). The CDR3 DNA is TGTGCTAGCAGCTTAGGGGGGACAGACCAAGAGACCCAGTACTTC. It specifies CASSLGGTDQETQYF.

The rearrangement joins TRBV2 to TRBJ2-1, with a possible D match to TRBD2 (6 bases). In germline, CDR1 is SNHLY, CDR2 FYNNEI. CDR3 length equals 13 residues. V was cut by 5 bases and J by 12 bases, with 17 bases left in between. The CDR3 spells CASSTDRETAQFF. In DNA, the CDR3 is TGTGCCAGCAGTACGGACCGGGAGACGGCGCAGTTCTTC.

The J gene is TRBJ2-2, the V gene TRBV19; weak D call: TRBD1 (6 bases). V was cut by 0 bases and J by 5 bases, with 7 bases left in between. The germline V gene encodes CDR1 LNHDA and CDR2 SQIVND (reference sequence). The CDR3 has 14 amino acids. CDR3 loop: CASSIEGQTGELFF. Written as DNA, the CDR3 is TGTGCCAGTAGTATAGAAGGACAGACCGGGGAGCTGTTTTTT.